These 17 T cell receptor beta chains share one sample of origin, sequenced in a study of response to subunit inactivated influenza vaccine. MiXCR, run by TCRdb on the RT-PCR reads, gives a single entry per CDR3 protein. This repertoire shows around 760,000 distinct CDR3 sequences, about 15% found once; its top ten account for 5.5% to 8%. The material sequenced was PBMCs from blood, taken roughly 2 weeks before vaccination. These receptors originate from a man aged 50 to 59 who received an inactivated influenza vaccine.

Written as DNA, the CDR3 is TGTGCCATCACTAGCGAAAGCTCCTACGAGCAGTACTTC. It codes for CAITSESSYEQYF. This sequence joins TRBV2 and TRBJ2-7; 7 positions match TRBD2. CDR1 SNHLY and CDR2 FYNNEI come from the germline V gene. CDR3 size: 13 residues. The J segment lost 0 bases and the V segment lost 10 bases, leaving 6 bases of the junction unmatched.

There are a few counts of this clonotype. The chain is built from TRBV6-2 or TRBV6-3 and TRBJ2-5; no reliable D call. The germline gives CDR1 MNHEY, CDR2 SVGEGT. Trimming removed 4 bases from V and 2 bases from J, with 11 bases in between. The CDR3 extends over 14 amino acids. The CDR3: CASSSNMQQETQYF. The DNA of the CDR3 is TGTGCCAGCAGTTCCAACATGCAACAAGAGACCCAGTACTTC.

The genes are TRBV7-9 and TRBJ2-3; the D is unclear. The CDR3 is 13 residues long. The germline V and J ends were trimmed by 3 bases and 4 bases, with 8 bases remaining between them. Per germline, CDR1 SEHNR and CDR2 FQNEAQ (reference sequence). CDR3 sequence (DNA): TGTGCCAGCAGCTTCGGTTCCGCAGATACGCAGTATTTT. Amino acid sequence: CASSFGSADTQYF.

This chain joins TRBV7-2 and TRBJ2-5; 13 bases map to TRBD2. V gave up 0 bases and J gave up 2 bases; unmatched junction bases: 3. The CDR3 runs 17 residues. Germline values: CDR1 SGHTA, CDR2 FQGNSA. CDR3 residues: CASSLAKLAGGQETQYF. The CDR3 DNA reads as TGTGCCAGCAGCTTAGCTAAACTAGCGGGGGGGCAAGAGACCCAGTACTTC.

V gene TRBV7-3 combines with J gene TRBJ2-5; D is ambiguous. Trimming took off 1 base at V and 4 bases at J, with 10 bases between the two ends. Per germline, CDR1 SGHTA and CDR2 FQGTGA. The CDR3 spans 14 residues. The CDR3 DNA follows: TGTGCCAGCAGCTTAATTCCCGACGGAGAGACCCAGTACTTC. This codes for CASSLIPDGETQYF.

This rearrangement joins TRBV27 to TRBJ1-4; D remains unclear. The length of the CDR3 is 14 residues. V dropped 10 bases and J dropped 8 bases, with 20 bases sitting between them. The germline V gene encodes CDR1 MNHEY and CDR2 SMNVEV (reference sequence). This CDR3 reads CATGLLGGREKLFF. The CDR3 nucleotides are TGTGCCACCGGGCTTTTGGGAGGGAGAGAAAAACTGTTTTTT. Drawing the rest from reference TRBV27 and TRBJ1-4, the complete variable domain is EAQVTQNPRYLITVTGKKLTVTCSQNMNHEYMSWYRQDPGLGLRQIYYSMNVEVTDKGDVPEGYKVSRKEKRNFPLILESPSPNQTSLYFCATGLLGGREKLFFGSGTQLSVL.

This clonotype was counted many times. The chain links TRBV9 to TRBJ2-2; 8 bases fit TRBD1. The CDR3 length is 17 residues. CDR1 is SGDLS, CDR2 YYNGEE, per germline. Trimming cost V 4 bases and J 5 bases; bases outside gene matches: 13. This CDR3 is CASSFNPGDRGTGELFF. For the CDR3, the DNA is TGTGCCAGCAGCTTTAACCCCGGCGACAGGGGAACCGGGGAGCTGTTTTTT.

The chain joins TRBV15 to TRBJ2-6, with D hard to call. The CDR3 is made up of 16 amino acids. CDR1 is LNHNV and CDR2 is YYDKDF in the germline V gene (reference sequence). V was clipped by 0 bases and J by 0 bases, with 6 bases between them. The CDR3 loop reads CATSRDLLSGANVLTF. Here the CDR3 DNA reads TGTGCCACCAGCAGAGATCTCCTCTCTGGGGCCAACGTCCTGACTTTC.

This sequence joins TRBV20-1 and TRBJ2-7; possible D gene TRBD2, 6 bases. Germline lookup yields CDR1 DFQATT and CDR2 SNEGSKA (reference sequence). The CDR3 runs to 14 residues. V gave up 6 bases and J gave up 0 bases, with 15 bases separating them. The CDR3 protein is CSANGDGSSYEQYF. CDR3 DNA: TGCAGTGCGAATGGGGACGGGAGCTCCTACGAGCAGTACTTC.

The chain recombines TRBV29-1 with TRBJ2-3; D possibly corresponds to TRBD2 (5 bases). The germline gives CDR1 SQVTM, CDR2 ANQGSEA. This CDR3 has 13 residues. V lost 6 bases to trimming and J lost 5 bases, with 15 bases between them. The CDR3 bases are TGCAGCGTGGAGCGGACCTCCGGAGATACGCAGTATTTT. Amino acid sequence: CSVERTSGDTQYF.

The chain recombines TRBV20-1 with TRBJ2-7; D gene uncertain. This CDR3 comprises 12 residues. With 2 bases removed from V and 1 base from J, the gap between germline ends came to 6 bases. Germline values: CDR1 DFQATT, CDR2 SNEGSKA (reference sequence). As DNA, the CDR3 is TGCAGTGCTAGACGGGTTTCCTACGAGCAGTACTTC. It specifies CSARRVSYEQYF.

This clonotype was seen ten or more times. The chain combines TRBV29-1 with TRBJ2-5, with D possibly being TRBD2 (7 bases). The germline gives CDR1 SQVTM, CDR2 ANQGSEA. The CDR3 is made up of 12 amino acids. The V end was cut by 3 bases, the J end by 5 bases, with 10 bases between. In DNA form, the CDR3 reads TGCAGCGTTGACGGGGGGCGGGAGACCCAGTACTTC. The encoded protein is CSVDGGRETQYF.

The rearrangement joins TRBV7-3 to TRBJ1-1; the D is unclear. V was pared by 4 bases and J by 0 bases, with 9 bases between. The germline V gene has CDR1 SGHTA and CDR2 FQGTGA. This CDR3 contains 14 residues. CDR3 nucleotides: TGTGCCAGCAGCTCCGGACTTCTGAACACTGAAGCTTTCTTT. Protein product: CASSSGLLNTEAFF.

V gene TRBV4-3 combines with J gene TRBJ2-7; perhaps TRBD1 as D (6 bases). Germline V gene data show CDR1 as LGHNA and CDR2 as YSLEER. This CDR3 is 14 amino acids long. V was shortened by 2 bases and J by 4 bases, with 12 bases between the two germline ends. CDR3 coding DNA: TGCGCCAGCAGCCAATACTACAGGGATTACGAGCAGTACTTC. This codes for CASSQYYRDYEQYF.

For this clonotype: A clone one base away is much larger, so this may be a read error. V gene TRBV3-1 combines with J gene TRBJ2-4, with D possibly TRBD2 on 5 matching bases. The CDR3 is 18 amino acids. The germline CDR1 and CDR2 sequences are LGHDT and YNNKEL (reference sequence). The CDR3: CTSSPGLVGVGTKNIQYF. CDR3 nucleotide sequence: TGTACCAGCAGCCCGGGATTGGTTGGAGTTGGAACCAAAAACATTCAGTACTTC.

Only a few counts were recorded for this clonotype. The chain employs TRBV28 and TRBJ1-6; D ambiguous. This CDR3 spans 16 amino acids. Germline V gene sequence: CDR1 MDHEN, CDR2 SYDVKM. Trimming removed 3 bases at V and 2 bases at J, with 11 bases between. Here the CDR3 DNA reads TGTGCCAGCAGTTTCTTGGGGAACCCCTATAATTCACCCCTCCACTTT. This encodes CASSFLGNPYNSPLHF.

In this sample, this clonotype turned up a few times. This chain connects TRBV5-1 to TRBJ2-3; D perhaps matches TRBD2 (6 bases). This CDR3 comprises 15 residues. CDR1 and CDR2 (germline): SGHRS, YFSETQ. The germline V and J ends were trimmed by 0 bases and 0 bases, with 8 bases remaining between them. This CDR3 is CASSLERGSTDTQYF. The DNA for the CDR3 is TGCGCCAGCAGCTTGGAACGGGGGAGCACAGATACGCAGTATTTT.